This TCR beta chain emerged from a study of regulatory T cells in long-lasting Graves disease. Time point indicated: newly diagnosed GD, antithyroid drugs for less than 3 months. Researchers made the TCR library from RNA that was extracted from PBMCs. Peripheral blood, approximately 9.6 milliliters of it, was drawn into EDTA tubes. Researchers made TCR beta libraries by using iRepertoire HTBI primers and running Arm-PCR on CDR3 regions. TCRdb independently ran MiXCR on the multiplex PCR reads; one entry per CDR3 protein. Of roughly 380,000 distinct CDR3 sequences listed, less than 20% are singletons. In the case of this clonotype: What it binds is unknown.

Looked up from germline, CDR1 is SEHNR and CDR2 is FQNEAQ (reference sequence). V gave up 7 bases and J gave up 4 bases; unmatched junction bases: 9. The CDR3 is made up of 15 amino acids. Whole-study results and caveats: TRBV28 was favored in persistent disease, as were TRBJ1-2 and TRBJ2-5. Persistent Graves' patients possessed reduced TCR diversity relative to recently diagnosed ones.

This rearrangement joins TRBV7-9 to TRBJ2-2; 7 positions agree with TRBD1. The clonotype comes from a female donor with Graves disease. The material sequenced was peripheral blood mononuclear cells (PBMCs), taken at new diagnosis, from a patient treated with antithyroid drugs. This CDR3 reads CASTHRDRRTGELFF. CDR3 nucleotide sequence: TGTGCCAGCACCCACCGGGACAGACGCACCGGGGAGCTGTTTTTT. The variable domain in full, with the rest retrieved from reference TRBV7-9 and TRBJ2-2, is DTGVSQNPRHKITKRGQNVTFRCDPISEHNRLYWYRQTLGQGPEFLTYFQNEAQLEKSRLLSDRFSAERPKGSFSTLEIQRTEQGDSAMYLCASTHRDRRTGELFFGEGSRLTVL.